These T cell receptor beta chains were read from a single sample in a study of blood T cells in healthy people across ages. TCRdb used MiXCR to reprocess the 5' RACE reads, holding one entry per CDR3 protein. Of hundreds of thousands of distinct CDR3 sequences in the sample, around 31% were seen once. Sequencing was done on a sample of blood. These TCRs come from a woman of 80 years or more in good health. The CDR3 runs from the conserved cysteine through the conserved F or W. The order of the fields is clone size, D gene, J gene, V gene, CDR3 DNA, CDR3 protein. The D gene is left open where the match is weak. Only some rows state a clone size, as once, few, many or a class for expanded clones.

NA TRBD2 TRBJ2-5 TRBV7-2 TGTGCCAGCAGCTTTAGCGGGGGCGCGGAGACCCAGTACTTC CASSFSGGAETQYF
few TRBD2 TRBJ2-3 TRBV30 TGTGCCTGGAGTTCCGGGACTAGGAAGTGGGCAGATACGCAGTATTTT CAWSSGTRKWADTQYF
few NA TRBJ2-5 TRBV6-4 TGTGCCAGCAGTGACTCGATGGGAGCAGGGAGAAATGAGCAGTACTTC CASSDSMGAGRNEQYF
NA TRBD1 TRBJ1-2 TRBV29-1 TGCAGCGTCCTCGGCGGAGGGGACAGGAGTCTCTATGGCTACACCTTC CSVLGGGDRSLYGYTF
many TRBD2 TRBJ2-1 TRBV7-3 TGTGCCAGCAGCCAAGGACTAGCGGGACTTTACAATGAGCAGTTCTTC CASSQGLAGLYNEQFF
many NA TRBJ2-3 TRBV20-1 TGCAGTGCTAGAGGAGATACTAGCACAGATACGCAGTATTTT CSARGDTSTDTQYF
NA NA TRBJ2-3 TRBV12-3/TRBV12-4 TGTGCCAGCGGGGGAATTAGCACAGATGCGGAGTATTTT CASGGISTDAEYF
NA NA TRBJ2-2 TRBV4-3 TGCGCCAGCAGCCAAGACAGGGGCCTTCAGGCCGGGGAGCTGTTTTTT CASSQDRGLQAGELFF
NA TRBD2 TRBJ2-3 TRBV12-3/TRBV12-4 TGTGCCAGCAGCGCTAGCGGGGGGGCAAAAGATACGGAATATTTT CASSASGGAKDTEYF
many TRBD1 TRBJ2-3 TRBV4-1 TGCGCCAGCAGCTACACAGGGGGAAGGGGAGATACGCAGTATTTT CASSYTGGRGDTQYF
few NA TRBJ2-5 TRBV6-5 TGTGCCAGCAGCCCCTCCTGGGGGGACCGGTACTTC CASSPSWGDRYF
many TRBD2 TRBJ2-5 TRBV6-1 TGTGCCAGCAGTGAAGGGATAGCGGGGATGGAGACCCAGTACTTC CASSEGIAGMETQYF
few TRBD1 TRBJ1-1 TRBV20-1 TGCAGTGCTAGAGGGTCCAGGGGGGAAACTGAAGCTTTCTTT CSARGSRGETEAFF
many NA TRBJ2-7 TRBV2 TGTGCCAGCAGTTCCACAGGGCTCGAGCAGTACTTC CASSSTGLEQYF
NA NA TRBJ1-1 TRBV27 TGTGCCAGCAGTTTATCCGGACAAGTCAACACTGAAGCTTTCTTT CASSLSGQVNTEAFF
many NA TRBJ2-1 TRBV30 TGTGCCCTAGGGAATGGGCCCATGGGGTTCTTC CALGNGPMGFF
many NA TRBJ1-1 TRBV11-2 TGTGCCAGCAGCTTTGGGGCGTCCACTGAAGCTTTCTTT CASSFGASTEAFF
many TRBD1 TRBJ2-3 TRBV11-2 TGTGCCAGCAGCTTAGCCGGACAGGGGATCACAGATACGCAGTATTTT CASSLAGQGITDTQYF
many NA TRBJ2-3 TRBV12-3/TRBV12-4 TGTGCCAGCAGTGGGCGGAGGGGGGGGTCTATCACAGATACGCAGTATTTT CASSGRRGGSITDTQYF
NA NA TRBJ1-2 TRBV5-1 TGCGCCAGCAGCTTATCCACCGGGACCCCATATGGCTACACCTTC CASSLSTGTPYGYTF
few NA TRBJ2-2 TRBV9 TGTGCCAGCAGCGTAGATACGGGGACCGGGGAGCTGTTTTTT CASSVDTGTGELFF
few NA TRBJ2-2 TRBV5-6 TGTGCCAGCAGCTTGGGGCAGGCGTGGAACACCGGGGAGCTGTTTTTT CASSLGQAWNTGELFF